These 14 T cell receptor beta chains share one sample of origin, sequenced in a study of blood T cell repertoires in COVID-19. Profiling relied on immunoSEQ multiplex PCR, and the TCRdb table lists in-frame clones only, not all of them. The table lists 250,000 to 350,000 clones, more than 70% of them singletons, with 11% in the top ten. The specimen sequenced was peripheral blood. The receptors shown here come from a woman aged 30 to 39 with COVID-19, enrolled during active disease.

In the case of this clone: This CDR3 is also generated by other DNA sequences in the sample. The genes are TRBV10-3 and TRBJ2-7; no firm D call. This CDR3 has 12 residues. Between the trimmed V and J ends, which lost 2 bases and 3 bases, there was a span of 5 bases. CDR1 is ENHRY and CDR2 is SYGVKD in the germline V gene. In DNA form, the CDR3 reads TGTGCCATCAGTGAGACAGACTACGAGCAGTACTTC. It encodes CAISETDYEQYF.

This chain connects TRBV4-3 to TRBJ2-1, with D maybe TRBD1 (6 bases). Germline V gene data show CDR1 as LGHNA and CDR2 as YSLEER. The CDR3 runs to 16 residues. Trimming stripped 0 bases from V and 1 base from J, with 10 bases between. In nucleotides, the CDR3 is TGCGCCAGCAGCCAAGACAGGGGACCATCCTACAATGAGCAGTTCTTC. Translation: CASSQDRGPSYNEQFF.

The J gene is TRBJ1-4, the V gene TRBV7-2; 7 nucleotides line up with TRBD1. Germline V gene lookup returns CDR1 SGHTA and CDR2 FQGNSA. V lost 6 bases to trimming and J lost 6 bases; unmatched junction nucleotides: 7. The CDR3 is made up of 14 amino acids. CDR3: CASSSQGVYEKLFF. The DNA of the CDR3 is TGTGCCAGCAGTTCCCAGGGGGTATATGAAAAACTGTTTTTT.

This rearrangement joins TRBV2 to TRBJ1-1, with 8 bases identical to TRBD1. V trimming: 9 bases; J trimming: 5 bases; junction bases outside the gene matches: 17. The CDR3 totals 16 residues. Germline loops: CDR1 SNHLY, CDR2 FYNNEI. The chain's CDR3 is CASKIPGQGAWTEAFF. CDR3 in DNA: TGTGCCAGTAAGATCCCGGGGCAGGGGGCTTGGACTGAAGCTTTCTTT.

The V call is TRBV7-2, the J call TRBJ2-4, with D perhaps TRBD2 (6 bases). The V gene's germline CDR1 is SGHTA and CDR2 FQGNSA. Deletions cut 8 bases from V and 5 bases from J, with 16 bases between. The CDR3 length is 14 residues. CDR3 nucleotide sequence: TGTGCCAGCGGGACTTCTTTGGGGGAAAACATTCAGTACTTC. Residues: CASGTSLGENIQYF.

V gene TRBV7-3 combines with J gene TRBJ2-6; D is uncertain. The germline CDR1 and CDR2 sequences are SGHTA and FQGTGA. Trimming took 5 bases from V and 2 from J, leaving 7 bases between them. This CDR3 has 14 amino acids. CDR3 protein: CASSPQAGANVLTF. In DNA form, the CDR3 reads TGTGCCAGCAGCCCCCAGGCTGGGGCCAACGTCCTGACTTTC.

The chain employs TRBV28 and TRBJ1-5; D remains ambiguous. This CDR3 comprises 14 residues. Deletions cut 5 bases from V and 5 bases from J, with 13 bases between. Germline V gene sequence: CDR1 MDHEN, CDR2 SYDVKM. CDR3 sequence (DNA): TGTGCCAGCAGTCTGGGAGAGCTCTATCAGCCCCAGCATTTT. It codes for CASSLGELYQPQHF.

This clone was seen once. Here the CDR3 reads CASSQVDSGNNEQFF. The CDR3 nucleotides read TGCGCCAGCAGCCAAGTAGATTCCGGTAACAATGAGCAGTTCTTC. The gene calls are TRBV4-1 and TRBJ2-1, with no clear D. The CDR3 totals 15 residues. Germline V gene sequence: CDR1 MGHRA, CDR2 YSYEKL. V was cut by 1 base and J by 5 bases, with 12 bases left in between.

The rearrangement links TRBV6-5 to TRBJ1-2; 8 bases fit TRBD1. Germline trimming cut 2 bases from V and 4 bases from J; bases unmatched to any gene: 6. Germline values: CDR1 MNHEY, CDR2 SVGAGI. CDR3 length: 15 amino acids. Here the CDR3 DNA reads TGTGCCAGCAGTTACAAACAGGGGGGTTCCTATGGCTACACCTTC. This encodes CASSYKQGGSYGYTF.

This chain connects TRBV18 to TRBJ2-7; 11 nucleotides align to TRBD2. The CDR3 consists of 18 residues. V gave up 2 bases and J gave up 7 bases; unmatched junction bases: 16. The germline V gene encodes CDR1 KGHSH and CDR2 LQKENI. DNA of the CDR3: TGTGCCAGCTCACCAAGCCCGGCCGGACTAGCGGGTCGTCGAGAGCAGTACTTC. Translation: CASSPSPAGLAGRREQYF. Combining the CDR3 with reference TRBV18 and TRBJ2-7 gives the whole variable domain NAGVMQNPRHLVRRRGQEARLRCSPMKGHSHVYWYRQLPEEGLKFMVYLQKENIIDESGMPKERFSAEFPKEGPSILRIQQVVRGDSAAYFCASSPSPAGLAGRREQYFGPGTRLTVT.

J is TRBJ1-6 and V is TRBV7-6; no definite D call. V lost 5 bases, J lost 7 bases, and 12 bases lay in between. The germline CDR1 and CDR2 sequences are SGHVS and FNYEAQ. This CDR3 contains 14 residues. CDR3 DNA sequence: TGTGCCAGCAGCCCGGCGGTCTTGAATTCACCCCTCCACTTT. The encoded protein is CASSPAVLNSPLHF. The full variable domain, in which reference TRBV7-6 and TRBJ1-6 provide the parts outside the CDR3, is GAGVSQSPRYKVTKRGQDVALRCDPISGHVSLYWYRQALGQGPEFLTYFNYEAQQDKSGLPNDRFSAERPEGSISTLTIQRTEQRDSAMYRCASSPAVLNSPLHFGNGTRLTVT.

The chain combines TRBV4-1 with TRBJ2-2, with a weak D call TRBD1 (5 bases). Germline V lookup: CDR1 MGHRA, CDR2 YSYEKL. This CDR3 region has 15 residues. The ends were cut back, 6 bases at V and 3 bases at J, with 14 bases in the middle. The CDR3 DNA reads TGCGCCAGCAGTCTCCGGACACGCGACACCGGGGAGCTGTTTTTT. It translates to CASSLRTRDTGELFF.

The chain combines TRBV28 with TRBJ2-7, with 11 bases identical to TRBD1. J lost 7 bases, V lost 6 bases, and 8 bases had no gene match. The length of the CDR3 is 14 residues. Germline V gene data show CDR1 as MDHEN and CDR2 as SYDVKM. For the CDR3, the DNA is TGTGCCAGCAGACCCCAGGGACAGGGGGATGAGCAGTACTTC. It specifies CASRPQGQGDEQYF.

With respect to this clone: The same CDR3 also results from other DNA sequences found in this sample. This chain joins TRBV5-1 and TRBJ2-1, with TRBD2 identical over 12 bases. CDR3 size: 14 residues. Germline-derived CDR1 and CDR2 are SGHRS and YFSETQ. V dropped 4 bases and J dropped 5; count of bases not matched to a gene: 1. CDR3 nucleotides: TGCGCCAGCAGCCTAGCGGGAGGGAACAATGAGCAGTTCTTC. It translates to CASSLAGGNNEQFF.